The 23 T cell receptor beta chains below all came from one sample that was sequenced in a study of shared clonotypes between healthy human individuals. Here immunoSEQ multiplex PCR was the method, and the copy in TCRdb shows in-frame clones only, minus some. The sample includes hundreds of thousands of clones, approximately 95% of them seen just once. Cells designated naive CD8 were CD45RO-negative and were positively selected for CCR7, with terminally differentiated effector memory CD45RA+ cells excluded. Input material: naive CD8+ T cells sorted from blood. Receptors originate from a young woman in good health.

V is TRBV27 and J is TRBJ2-7; 8 bases map to TRBD1. CDR1 and CDR2 from the germline V gene are MNHEY and SMNVEV (reference sequence). CDR3 length equals 14 residues. V lost 6 bases, J lost 1 base, and 5 bases stayed unmatched. The DNA of the CDR3 is TGTGCCAGCAGGGAGGACAGGGATTCCTACGAGCAGTACTTC. This sequence encodes CASREDRDSYEQYF.

The V gene is TRBV25-1, the J gene TRBJ2-6; no clear D. The CDR3 has 16 amino acids. The germline V gene encodes CDR1 MGHDK and CDR2 SYGVNS. V was pared by 1 base and J by 0 bases, with 7 bases between. The CDR3 is CASSESEVSGANVLTF. DNA for the CDR3: TGTGCCAGCAGTGAATCTGAGGTCTCTGGGGCCAACGTCCTGACTTTC.

This chain uses TRBV6-1 with TRBJ2-7; D assignment may be TRBD1 or TRBD2 (5 bases each). The CDR3 spans 13 residues. Trimming took 6 bases from V and 0 from J, leaving 9 bases between them. Germline CDR1 MNHNS, CDR2 SASEGT. The CDR3 nucleotides are TGTGCCAGCAGATCAGGGAGCTCCTACGAGCAGTACTTC. Protein: CASRSGSSYEQYF.

The chain recombines TRBV29-1 with TRBJ2-7; 7 bases line up with TRBD1. Trimming at V came to 6 bases and at J to 3 bases, leaving 11 bases not matched to a gene. The CDR3 totals 14 residues. The V gene's germline CDR1 is SQVTM and CDR2 ANQGSEA. The CDR3: CSVQAGTEFYEQYF. The CDR3, as DNA: TGCAGCGTGCAAGCCGGGACAGAGTTCTACGAGCAGTACTTC.

V gene TRBV28 combines with J gene TRBJ2-7; no clear D gene. Trimming took 2 bases from V and 0 from J, leaving 8 bases between them. Germline V gene data show CDR1 as MDHEN and CDR2 as SYDVKM. The CDR3 extends over 14 amino acids. CDR3 residues: CASSLVDSSYEQYF. The CDR3 DNA sequence: TGTGCCAGCAGTTTAGTGGATTCCTCCTACGAGCAGTACTTC.

The chain employs TRBV7-9 and TRBJ2-7; the match to TRBD2 covers 11 bases. The germline V gene has CDR1 SEHNR and CDR2 FQNEAQ (reference sequence). Trimming at V came to 5 bases and at J to 0 bases, leaving 6 bases not matched to a gene. The CDR3 is 16 amino acids. The CDR3 coding sequence is TGTGCCAGCAGCGCCTCCACTAGCGGGAGCTCCTACGAGCAGTACTTC. Its translation: CASSASTSGSSYEQYF.

The chain employs TRBV27 and TRBJ2-7; D is tentatively TRBD1 or TRBD2 (5 bases each). CDR1 MNHEY and CDR2 SMNVEV come from the germline V gene (reference sequence). CDR3 length: 17 amino acids. Trimming took 5 bases from V and 0 from J, leaving 20 bases between them. Here the CDR3 reads CASSPNLSGTNSYEQYF. CDR3 sequence (DNA): TGTGCCAGCAGTCCCAACCTTTCCGGGACGAACTCCTACGAGCAGTACTTC.

V is TRBV10-3 and J is TRBJ2-1; TRBD2 might be the D (5 bases). V lost 3 bases and J 5 bases, leaving 8 bases between the germline ends. Germline-derived CDR1 and CDR2 are ENHRY and SYGVKD. The CDR3 extends over 13 amino acids. CDR3 sequence: CAISDPGNNEQFF. Here the CDR3 DNA reads TGTGCCATCAGTGACCCCGGGAACAATGAGCAGTTCTTC.

This chain joins TRBV5-6 and TRBJ1-4, with TRBD1 identical over 9 bases. CDR3 length: 17 residues. CDR1 and CDR2 from the germline V gene are SGHDT and YYEEEE. After removal of 4 bases from V and 0 bases from J, the junction contained 7 bases not matched to a gene. As DNA, the CDR3 is TGTGCCAGCAGCGCCGGGACAGGGCTTGCAACTAATGAAAAACTGTTTTTT. Its translation: CASSAGTGLATNEKLFF.

The genes are TRBV5-1 and TRBJ2-5; 12 positions match TRBD1. V lost 4 bases, J lost 5 bases, and 9 bases stayed unmatched. CDR1 is SGHRS, CDR2 YFSETQ, per germline. This CDR3 has 16 residues. Written as DNA, the CDR3 is TGCGCCAGCAGCATGGCGGGACAGGGGGCGCGGGAGACCCAGTACTTC. This codes for CASSMAGQGARETQYF.

The chain links TRBV27 to TRBJ2-2, with D uncertain. This CDR3 has 12 residues. Trimming pared 10 bases from V and 6 bases from J, leaving 12 bases between. Germline loops: CDR1 MNHEY, CDR2 SMNVEV (reference sequence). CDR3 loop: CATRIISGELFF. The CDR3 DNA is TGTGCCACCCGGATCATCTCCGGGGAGCTGTTTTTT.

The chain combines TRBV9 with TRBJ2-1; D remains unclear. The V gene's germline CDR1 is SGDLS and CDR2 YYNGEE. V was shortened by 3 bases and J by 7 bases, with 11 bases between the two germline ends. The CDR3 sequence is 13 residues long. The CDR3 loop reads CASSGVIENEQFF. CDR3 DNA sequence: TGTGCCAGCAGCGGGGTAATCGAGAATGAGCAGTTCTTC.

This chain connects TRBV4-1 to TRBJ2-5; 10 bases fit TRBD2. The J segment lost 1 base and the V segment lost 0 bases, leaving 2 bases of the junction unmatched. In germline, CDR1 is MGHRA, CDR2 YSYEKL. The CDR3 totals 16 residues. The DNA for the CDR3 is TGCGCCAGCAGCCAAGAAACTAGCGGGACCCAAGAGACCCAGTACTTC. Residues: CASSQETSGTQETQYF.

This chain joins TRBV9 and TRBJ2-2; TRBD1 agrees at 8 bases. This CDR3 spans 16 amino acids. V was pared by 3 bases and J by 2 bases, with 6 bases of the junction left unmatched. The V gene's germline CDR1 is SGDLS and CDR2 YYNGEE. CDR3 bases: TGTGCCAGCAGCGACCGGACAGGGCCAAACACCGGGGAGCTGTTTTTT. It yields the protein CASSDRTGPNTGELFF.

The chain links TRBV27 to TRBJ2-1; D not certain. There are 14 residues in the CDR3. Germline V lookup: CDR1 MNHEY, CDR2 SMNVEV (reference sequence). The germline V and J ends were trimmed by 7 bases and 4 bases, with 14 bases remaining between them. This CDR3 is CASNPKPPYNEQFF. The CDR3 DNA follows: TGTGCCAGCAATCCAAAACCCCCGTACAATGAGCAGTTCTTC.

The table lists this clone with a count of one. CDR3 sequence: CASSFRDRGLNEAFF. CDR3 DNA: TGTGCCAGCAGCTTCCGGGACAGGGGATTGAATGAAGCTTTCTTT. This chain joins TRBV5-4 and TRBJ1-1; 10 bases are a match to TRBD1. CDR1 is SGHNT, CDR2 YYREEE, per germline (reference sequence). The junction had 8 bases not matched to a gene; V was cut back by 2 bases and J by 7 bases. CDR3 length equals 15 residues.

This chain links TRBV6-4 with TRBJ1-2, with D maybe TRBD1 (5 bases). Germline CDR1 MRHNA, CDR2 SNTAGT. The CDR3 contains 14 residues. Trimming left V 0 bases short and J 3 bases short, with 8 bases between. CDR3 in amino acids: CASSDSRGDYGYTF. The CDR3 region has the DNA TGTGCCAGCAGTGACTCGAGAGGGGACTATGGCTACACCTTC.

The chain joins TRBV19 to TRBJ2-1, with TRBD2 matching over 8 bases. In germline, CDR1 is LNHDA, CDR2 SQIVND (reference sequence). The V gene end was trimmed by 0 bases and the J gene end by 0 bases; junction bases not matched to a gene: 1. There are 16 residues in the CDR3. The CDR3 protein is CASSIEAGGSYNEQFF. CDR3 coding DNA: TGTGCCAGTAGTATAGAGGCGGGAGGCTCCTACAATGAGCAGTTCTTC.

The chain uses TRBV19 and TRBJ1-2, with D maybe TRBD1 (6 bases). The CDR3 sequence is 13 residues long. Deletions cut 5 bases from V and 7 bases from J, with 14 bases between. Germline V gene sequence: CDR1 LNHDA, CDR2 SQIVND (reference sequence). The chain's CDR3 is CASSGQPVVGYTF. CDR3 coding DNA: TGTGCCAGTAGTGGACAGCCGGTAGTTGGCTACACCTTC.

The genes are TRBV28 and TRBJ1-4; TRBD1 aligns across 10 bases. This CDR3 spans 17 amino acids. V lost 6 bases and J lost 8; bases outside the gene matches: 15. Per the germline V gene, CDR1 is MDHEN and CDR2 is SYDVKM. CDR3 coding DNA: TGTGCCAGCAGACCCGGCCCACGACAGGGGGCTGGGGAAAAACTGTTTTTT. It codes for CASRPGPRQGAGEKLFF.

V is TRBV19 and J is TRBJ2-1; 10 nucleotides match TRBD2. Germline values: CDR1 LNHDA, CDR2 SQIVND (reference sequence). V was clipped by 10 bases and J by 7 bases; unmatched bases: 10. The CDR3 contains 14 residues. The CDR3 is CATQSLAGENEQFF. For the CDR3, the DNA is TGTGCCACCCAGTCGCTAGCGGGAGAGAATGAGCAGTTCTTC.

The chain links TRBV19 to TRBJ2-1; TRBD2 matches 10 bases. Germline V gene sequence: CDR1 LNHDA, CDR2 SQIVND (reference sequence). V lost 5 bases, J lost 8 bases, and 6 bases stayed unmatched. CDR3 length: 14 residues. The CDR3 bases are TGTGCCAGTAGTTGGGCTAGCGGGAGTTATGAGCAGTTCTTC. Its protein product is CASSWASGSYEQFF.

This rearrangement joins TRBV14 to TRBJ2-5; D is undetermined. The CDR3 is 18 amino acids. Germline V gene sequence: CDR1 SGHDN, CDR2 FVKESK. Between the trimmed V and J ends, which lost 0 bases and 0 bases, there was a span of 17 bases. The CDR3 region is CASSQDSPSFLDQETQYF. As DNA, the CDR3 is TGTGCCAGCAGCCAAGATTCCCCCTCGTTCCTAGACCAAGAGACCCAGTACTTC.